This T cell receptor (beta chain) was retrieved from a study of Ad26.COV2.S vaccination and SARS-CoV-2 variants. V lost 1 base and J 4 bases, leaving 11 bases between the germline ends. The germline V gene has CDR1 SGHVS and CDR2 FQNEAQ. There are 14 residues in the CDR3. Produced via immunoSEQ multiplex PCR; TCRdb's table is partial and in-frame only. The sample has roughly 400,000 clones; 90% are singletons. The sample's treatment: some 19 received Ad26.COV2.S at low or high dose, single or two shots; several received placebo; per-sample allocation not given. After the first vaccine or placebo injection, samples were drawn on day 63.

The V call is TRBV7-8, the J call TRBJ2-7, with D perhaps TRBD1 (5 bases). The starting material was peripheral blood, obtained in a trial of Ad26.COV2.S vaccine versus placebo. The TCR sequence derives from a person between 18 and 59 years old who received the Ad26.COV2.S COVID-19 vaccine or a placebo. CDR3 loop: CASSLEGPKYEQYF. The CDR3 bases are TGTGCCAGCAGCTTAGAGGGGCCTAAATACGAGCAGTACTTC. Based on the CDR3 plus reference TRBV7-8 and TRBJ2-7, the full variable domain is GAGVSQSPRYKVAKRGQDVALRCDPISGHVSLFWYQQALGQGPEFLTYFQNEAQLDKSGLPSDRFFAERPEGSVSTLKIQRTQQEDSAVYLCASSLEGPKYEQYFGPGTRLTVT.